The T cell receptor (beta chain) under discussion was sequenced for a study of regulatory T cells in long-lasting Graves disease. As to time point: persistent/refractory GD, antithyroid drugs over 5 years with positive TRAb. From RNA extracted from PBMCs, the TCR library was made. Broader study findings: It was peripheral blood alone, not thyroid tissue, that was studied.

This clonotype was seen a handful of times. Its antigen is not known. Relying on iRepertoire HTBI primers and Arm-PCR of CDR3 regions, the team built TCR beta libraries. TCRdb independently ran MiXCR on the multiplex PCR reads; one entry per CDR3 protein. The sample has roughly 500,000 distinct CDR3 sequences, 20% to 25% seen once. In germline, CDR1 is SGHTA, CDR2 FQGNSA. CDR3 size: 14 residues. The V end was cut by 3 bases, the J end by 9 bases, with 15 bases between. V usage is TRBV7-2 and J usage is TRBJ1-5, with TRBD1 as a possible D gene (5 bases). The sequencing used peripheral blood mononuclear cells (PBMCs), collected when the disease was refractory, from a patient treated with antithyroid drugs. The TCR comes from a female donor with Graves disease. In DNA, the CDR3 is TGTGCCAGCAGCTTGTGGGAGGGGCGCGGGCCCCAGCATTTT. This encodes CASSLWEGRGPQHF. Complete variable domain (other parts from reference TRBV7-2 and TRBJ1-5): GAGVSQSPSNKVTEKGKDVELRCDPISGHTALYWYRQSLGQGLEFLIYFQGNSAPDKSGLPSDRFSAERTGGSVSTLTIQRTQQEDSAVYLCASSLWEGRGPQHFGDGTRLSIL.